A single sample is the source of the 2 T cell receptor beta chains below, sequenced in a study of T cells in women clearing cervical HPV infection (dated by TCRdb to 2016 to 2019). Libraries were made using the immunoSEQ multiplex PCR assay. The table comes from immuneACCESS by way of TCRdb, which keeps in-frame sequences with V and J called. Part of the clones is missing from these tables; in studies checked, under half for an unresolved V gene and the rest for unknown reasons. This sample's table has entries for about 26,000 clones. The top ten clonotypes cover more than 9.5% of the sample. Sequencing input: blood buffy coat. Every receptor here comes from a woman aged 18 to 75 with a cervical HPV16 infection that either progressed to CIN3+ or cleared (not recorded which).

In regard to this clone: Coverage ceases 3 residues before the CDR3 finishes, and the germline J gene fills in the end. The chain uses TRBV18 and TRBJ2-3; 7 positions agree with TRBD2. The CDR3 is 16 amino acids. The germline V gene encodes CDR1 KGHSH and CDR2 LQKENI. This chain's CDR3 is CASSPSTGTGGETQYF. CDR3 DNA, as far as it was read: TGTGCCAGCTCACCCTCCACCGGGACGGGGGGAGAGACG.

On this clone itself: With the read ending 3 residues before the CDR3 end, the germline J gene is used to fill in that end. This chain links TRBV2 with TRBJ1-6; TRBD1 might be the D (6 bases). The germline V gene has CDR1 SNHLY and CDR2 FYNNEI. The CDR3 has 14 residues. Between the trimmed V and J ends, which lost 5 bases and 3 bases, there was a span of 8 bases. CDR3 residues: CASSQDSYNSPLHF. The part of the CDR3 DNA that was read is TGTGCCAGCAGTCAGGACAGCTATAATTCACCC.